This T cell receptor (beta chain) was recorded in a study of blood T cell repertoires in COVID-19. In germline, CDR1 is MNHEY, CDR2 SVGAGI. Trimming pared 7 bases from V and 4 bases from J, leaving 17 bases between. CDR3 length equals 14 residues. Profiled with immunoSEQ multiplex PCR; TCRdb holds only in-frame clones, not every one. The top ten clones hold more than 5.5% of a sample with 100,000 or so clones, roughly 90% of them seen once. The TCR originated in a man in his sixties or seventies with acute or convalescent COVID-19. The source material was peripheral blood. The chain has TRBV6-5 and TRBJ2-7, with D perhaps TRBD2 (7 bases). CDR3: CASTTGGGAYEQYF. The DNA of the CDR3 is TGTGCCAGCACTACTGGGGGGGGCGCATACGAGCAGTACTTC.